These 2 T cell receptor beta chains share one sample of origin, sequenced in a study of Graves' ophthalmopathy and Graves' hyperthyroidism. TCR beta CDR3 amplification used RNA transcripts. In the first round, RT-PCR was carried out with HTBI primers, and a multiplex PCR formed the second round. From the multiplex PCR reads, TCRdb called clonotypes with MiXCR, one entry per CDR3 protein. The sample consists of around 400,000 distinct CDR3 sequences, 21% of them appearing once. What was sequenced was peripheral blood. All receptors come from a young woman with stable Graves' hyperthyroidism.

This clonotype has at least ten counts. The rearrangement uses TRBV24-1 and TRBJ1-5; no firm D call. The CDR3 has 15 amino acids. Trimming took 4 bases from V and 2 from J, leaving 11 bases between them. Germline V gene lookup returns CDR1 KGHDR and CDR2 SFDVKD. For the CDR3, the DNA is TGTGCCACCAGTGACTCCGGACGGGGCAATCAGCCCCAGCATTTT. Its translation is CATSDSGRGNQPQHF.

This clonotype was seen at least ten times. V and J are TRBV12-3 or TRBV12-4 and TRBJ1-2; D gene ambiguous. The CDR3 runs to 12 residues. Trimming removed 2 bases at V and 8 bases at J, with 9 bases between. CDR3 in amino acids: CASSLNINGYTF. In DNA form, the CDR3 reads TGTGCCAGCAGTTTAAACATAAACGGCTACACCTTC.